The T cell receptor beta chain under discussion was sequenced for a study of T cells in Graves' hyperthyroidism and ophthalmopathy. It was RNA transcripts that yielded the amplified TCR beta CDR3 regions. With the HTBI primer set, the TCR CDR3 went through a first round of RT-PCR. TCRdb re-called the multiplex PCR reads through MiXCR, storing one row per CDR3 protein. The table shows about 710,000 distinct CDR3 sequences, with about a sixth occurring only once. Notes on the study in general: Also found in blood were most expanded thyroid clonotypes above 0.001.

This clonotype was seen only a few times. What it binds is unknown. No progression to ophthalmopathy during 18 months of follow-up defined stable disease. Aged 18 to 65, the patients had hyperthyroidism that was newly diagnosed and had lasted under 2 months. Fresh 10 ml peripheral blood yielded PBMCs. V gave up 5 bases and J gave up 9 bases; unmatched junction bases: 11. The CDR3 length is 15 residues. Germline values: CDR1 PRHDT, CDR2 FYEKMQ (reference sequence). The chain combines TRBV13 with TRBJ2-1; TRBD2 matches at 9 bases. The sample comprised blood. The receptor was derived from a man aged 18 to 35 with Graves' hyperthyroidism. In DNA form, the CDR3 reads TGTGCCAGCAGCCAACTAACCGGACTAGCGCGTGAGCAGTTCTTC. Translating it yields CASSQLTGLAREQFF.